A single sample is the source of the 20 T cell receptor beta chains below, sequenced in a study of T cell repertoires in cytomegalovirus infection. TCRdb fed the reads into MiXCR, producing one record per CDR3 protein. The table has some 600,000 distinct CDR3 sequences, 20% to 25% seen once. The material sequenced was CD8+ T cells from PBMCs. The receptors here all came from a human donor in good health (CMV status not recorded). Some clones in this sample may be carry-over from other donors' samples.

The V and J genes are TRBV29-1 and TRBJ1-1; 8 bases map to TRBD1. Looked up from germline, CDR1 is SQVTM and CDR2 is ANQGSEA. The CDR3 covers 13 residues. V was pared by 4 bases and J by 3 bases, with 4 bases of the junction left unmatched. The CDR3 region is CSVGRGPYTEAFF. The CDR3 DNA sequence: TGCAGCGTTGGCAGGGGGCCTTACACTGAAGCTTTCTTT.

This clonotype has a count of ten or more. This chain joins TRBV7-8 and TRBJ1-5, with 7 bases matching TRBD1. The CDR3 covers 14 residues. Germline CDR1 SGHVS, CDR2 FQNEAQ. The V and J ends lost 5 bases and 6 bases, in that order; junction bases with no gene match: 7. CDR3 amino acids: CASSPPAGGQPQHF. CDR3 coding DNA: TGTGCCAGCAGCCCTCCGGCAGGGGGTCAGCCCCAGCATTTT.

This clonotype was seen repeatedly, ten times or more. V usage is TRBV7-2 and J usage is TRBJ2-3; D gene unclear. This CDR3 comprises 15 residues. V lost 3 bases, J lost 0 bases, and 10 bases lay in between. Germline V gene sequence: CDR1 SGHTA, CDR2 FQGNSA. CDR3 amino acids: CASSFLRSSTDTQYF. CDR3 nucleotides: TGTGCCAGCAGCTTTTTACGATCTAGCACAGATACGCAGTATTTT.

This sequence joins TRBV20-1 and TRBJ2-1; D gene unclear. Germline-derived CDR1 and CDR2 are DFQATT and SNEGSKA (reference sequence). Trimming removed 1 base at V and 9 bases at J, with 13 bases between. The CDR3 extends over 13 amino acids. For the CDR3, the DNA is TGCAGTGCTAGAGCTCTAGGGTCGCCTGAGCAGTTCTTC. It yields the protein CSARALGSPEQFF.

This clonotype has at least ten counts. The V call is TRBV7-2, the J call TRBJ2-5, with 12 nucleotides matching TRBD2. Germline trimming cut 1 base from V and 6 bases from J; bases unmatched to any gene: 6. The length of the CDR3 is 16 residues. The germline gives CDR1 SGHTA, CDR2 FQGNSA. CDR3 in amino acids: CASSLELAGGLQTQYF. The CDR3, as DNA: TGTGCCAGCAGCTTAGAACTAGCGGGGGGTCTGCAGACCCAGTACTTC.

The chain couples TRBV7-9 to TRBJ1-2; D is unclear. This CDR3 comprises 14 residues. Trimming shortened V by 2 bases and J by 6 bases, and 13 bases separated the two germline ends. The germline CDR1 and CDR2 sequences are SEHNR and FQNEAQ (reference sequence). DNA of the CDR3: TGTGCCAGCAGCTTAACCCCTTTAGTAGATGGCTACACCTTC. The encoded protein is CASSLTPLVDGYTF.

The chain is built from TRBV6-2 or TRBV6-3 and TRBJ2-3; 12 positions agree with TRBD2. The CDR3 has 16 amino acids. Germline-derived CDR1 and CDR2 are MNHEY and SVGEGT. V was clipped by 6 bases and J by 4 bases; unmatched bases: 8. The CDR3 bases are TGTGCCAGCAGCCTTACACTAGCGGGGGGTGCAGATACGCAGTATTTT. It specifies CASSLTLAGGADTQYF.

V and J are TRBV20-1 and TRBJ2-5; no clear D. This CDR3 region has 14 residues. V gave up 5 bases and J gave up 4 bases, with 17 bases separating them. The germline CDR1 and CDR2 sequences are DFQATT and SNEGSKA (reference sequence). The CDR3 loop reads CSAPVDGFGETQYF. The CDR3 bases are TGCAGTGCTCCCGTTGACGGGTTTGGAGAGACCCAGTACTTC.

This clonotype was seen a few times. This chain links TRBV23-1 with TRBJ2-4; 7 nucleotides agree with TRBD1. TRBV23-1 is marked as an open reading frame, function uncertain. The V gene end was trimmed by 6 bases and the J gene end by 9 bases; junction bases not matched to a gene: 20. There are 17 residues in the CDR3. CDR3 loop: CASSHPAEWTGLSIQYF. The CDR3 region has the DNA TGCGCCAGCAGCCATCCGGCGGAATGGACAGGCCTGAGCATTCAGTACTTC.

The chain employs TRBV5-6 and TRBJ2-7; D may match TRBD1 or TRBD2 (7 bases each). This CDR3 has 16 amino acids. V gave up 3 bases and J gave up 2 bases, with 18 bases separating them. Germline V lookup: CDR1 SGHDT, CDR2 YYEEEE. Written as DNA, the CDR3 is TGTGCCAGCAGCTGGAACGGGGGGCAGGGGGCCTACGAGCAGTACTTC. This gives the protein CASSWNGGQGAYEQYF. The whole variable domain, filled in from reference TRBV5-6 and TRBJ2-7, reads DAGVTQSPTHLIKTRGQQVTLRCSPKSGHDTVSWYQQALGQGPQFIFQYYEEEERQRGNFPDRFSGHQFPNYSSELNVNALLLGDSALYLCASSWNGGQGAYEQYFGPGTRLTVT.

A note on this clonotype: A junction boundary mismatches the germline segment, possibly from a read error. J is TRBJ1-5 and V is TRBV6-2 or TRBV6-3; TRBD1 agrees at 8 bases. Germline V lookup: CDR1 MNHEY, CDR2 SVGEGT. This CDR3 spans 15 amino acids. The chain's CDR3 is CTSSKTGGPNQPQHF. In DNA form, the CDR3 reads TGTACCAGCAGTAAAACAGGGGGGCCAAATCAGCCCCAGCATTTT.

This chain links TRBV14 with TRBJ2-5, with a possible D match to TRBD1 (5 bases). The germline V gene has CDR1 SGHDN and CDR2 FVKESK. The CDR3 totals 14 residues. Trimming took off 2 bases at V and 5 bases at J, with 12 bases between the two ends. CDR3 sequence reads: CASSQRRAAETQYF. CDR3 nucleotides: TGTGCCAGCAGCCAACGCAGGGCCGCGGAGACCCAGTACTTC.

The rearrangement joins TRBV5-5 to TRBJ2-7; 8 nucleotides line up with TRBD1. Germline V CDR1 and CDR2: SGHKS, YYEKEE (reference sequence). The CDR3 has 15 residues. Trimming removed 1 base from V and 2 bases from J; junction bases left unmatched: 5. The CDR3 protein is CASSLLWTGPYEQYF. As DNA, the CDR3 is TGTGCCAGCAGCTTGTTGTGGACAGGGCCCTACGAGCAGTACTTC.

This clonotype was picked up one time. The V gene is TRBV29-1, the J gene TRBJ2-1; a possible D gene is TRBD1 (6 bases). The ends were cut back, 0 bases at V and 3 bases at J, with 15 bases in the middle. The CDR3 is made up of 16 amino acids. Germline-derived CDR1 and CDR2 are SQVTM and ANQGSEA. The CDR3, as DNA: TGCAGCGTTGAAGATGATCGTGAGGACAGCTACAATGAGCAGTTCTTC. Translating gives CSVEDDREDSYNEQFF.

The chain joins TRBV29-1 to TRBJ2-1, with TRBD1 matching 9 bases. V dropped 7 bases and J dropped 9; count of bases not matched to a gene: 7. Germline V gene data show CDR1 as SQVTM and CDR2 as ANQGSEA. CDR3 length equals 12 residues. The CDR3 DNA reads TGCAGCGCAGGGACAGGGCCCACTGAGCAGTTCTTC. This translates into CSAGTGPTEQFF.

The chain combines TRBV19 with TRBJ2-1, with TRBD2 as a possible D gene (5 bases). V gave up 5 bases and J gave up 4 bases, with 15 bases separating them. The CDR3 spans 15 residues. Germline CDR1 and CDR2: LNHDA and SQIVND (reference sequence). The CDR3 DNA sequence: TGTGCCAGTAGTGTTTCGGGGAACCGGTACAATGAGCAGTTCTTC. It encodes CASSVSGNRYNEQFF.

This clonotype was recorded a few times. V usage is TRBV2 and J usage is TRBJ1-2; D may be TRBD1 (5 bases). CDR3 size: 14 residues. V was shortened by 8 bases and J by 2 bases, with 15 bases between the two germline ends. Germline CDR1 is SNHLY and CDR2 is FYNNEI. This CDR3 is CASLTVNPNYGYTF. CDR3 DNA: TGTGCCAGCCTGACAGTAAACCCCAACTATGGCTACACCTTC.

This clonotype was observed a handful of times. This rearrangement joins TRBV7-2 to TRBJ2-1; TRBD2 matches 9 bases. Germline assignment: CDR1 SGHTA and CDR2 FQGNSA. After removal of 5 bases from V and 0 bases from J, the junction contained 2 bases not matched to a gene. The CDR3 sequence is 15 residues long. The CDR3, as DNA: TGTGCCAGCAGCCGCGGGGGGGTCTCCTACAATGAGCAGTTCTTC. Translating it yields CASSRGGVSYNEQFF.

This clonotype was counted ten times or more. The chain combines TRBV7-9 with TRBJ2-3; 9 bases are a match to TRBD2. The germline gives CDR1 SEHNR, CDR2 FQNEAQ (reference sequence). CDR3 length: 15 residues. The V segment lost 1 base and the J segment 6 bases; nucleotides outside the gene matches: 5. The CDR3 loop reads CASSLGGTSKDTQYF. DNA for the CDR3: TGTGCCAGCAGCTTAGGGGGGACTAGCAAGGATACGCAGTATTTT.

This chain links TRBV27 with TRBJ1-1; D unclear. V lost 0 bases and J 10 bases, leaving 15 bases between the germline ends. The length of the CDR3 is 14 residues. Germline V CDR1 and CDR2: MNHEY, SMNVEV (reference sequence). The CDR3 bases are TGTGCCAGCAGTTTATCGTCACCCACTCGGGGAGCTTTCTTT. Its translation is CASSLSSPTRGAFF.